This entry is about one T cell receptor (beta chain). These data originate in a study of control samples from healthy donors and cancer patients. Libraries were prepared by immunoSEQ multiplex PCR; TCRdb keeps only in-frame clonotypes and omits some of them. Of around 51,000 clones in the sample, about 80% were seen once. Trimming took off 5 bases at V and 9 bases at J, with 14 bases between the two ends. The CDR3 covers 14 residues. CDR1 and CDR2 (germline): LNHDA, SQIVND (reference sequence). The TCR sequence derives from a man between 65 and 85 years old in good health. Sequencing was performed on blood. The chain links TRBV19 to TRBJ1-6; no definite D call. CDR3 coding DNA: TGTGCCAGTAGTGACATCGCCGCCAGTTCACCCCTCCACTTT. Protein: CASSDIAASSPLHF. Full variable domain (outside the CDR3, taken from reference TRBV19 and TRBJ1-6): DGGITQSPKYLFRKEGQNVTLSCEQNLNHDAMYWYRQDPGQGLRLIYYSQIVNDFQKGDIAEGYSVSREKKESFPLTVTSAQKNPTAFYLCASSDIAASSPLHFGNGTRLTVT.